This T cell receptor (gamma chain) was documented in a study of gamma-delta chains in newborns, infants, children. At the level of the study: Microbial exposure reportedly drives polyclonal innate γδ T cell expansion after birth.

Looked up from germline, CDR1 is GITISATS and CDR2 is ISYDGTV (reference sequence). The CDR3 region is 26 residues in length, termini included. TCRdb reanalysed the reads via CATT. The table lists about 22 gamma-chain clones. Comment on this clone: The limits of the CDR3 on the DNA are not certain, so only TCRdb's listed CDR3 is given.

This receptor was taken from a child who received the measles vaccine. This table probably holds off-target reads from a library built for another chain. The J segment was not called; the V segment is TRGV9. Sample: blood. Here the CDR3 reads CAFPIRTGGYTWDTRQMFFGTGIKLF.